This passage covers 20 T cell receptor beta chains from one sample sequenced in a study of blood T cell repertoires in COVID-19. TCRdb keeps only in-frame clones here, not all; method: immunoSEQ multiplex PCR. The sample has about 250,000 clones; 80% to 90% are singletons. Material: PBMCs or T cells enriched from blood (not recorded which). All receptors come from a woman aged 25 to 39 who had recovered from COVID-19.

The CDR3 coding sequence is TGTGCCAGCAGTCCGACCGGGGAGCTGTTTTTT. It translates to CASSPTGELFF. The chain uses TRBV25-1 and TRBJ2-2; D ambiguous. The ends were cut back, 5 bases at V and 5 bases at J, with 3 bases in the middle. In germline, CDR1 is MGHDK, CDR2 SYGVNS. The length of the CDR3 is 11 residues.

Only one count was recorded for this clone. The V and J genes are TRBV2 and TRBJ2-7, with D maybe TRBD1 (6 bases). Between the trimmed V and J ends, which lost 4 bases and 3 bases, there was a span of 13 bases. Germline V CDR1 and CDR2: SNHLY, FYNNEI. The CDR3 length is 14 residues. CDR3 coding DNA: TGTGCCAGCAGTGCAGGGGTTGGAAACTACGAGCAGTACTTC. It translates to CASSAGVGNYEQYF.

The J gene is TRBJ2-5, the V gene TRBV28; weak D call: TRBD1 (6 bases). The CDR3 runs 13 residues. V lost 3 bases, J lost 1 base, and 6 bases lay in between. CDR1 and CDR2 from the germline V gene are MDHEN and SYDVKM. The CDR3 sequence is CASSLDSQETQYF. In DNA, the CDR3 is TGTGCCAGCAGTTTGGACAGCCAAGAGACCCAGTACTTC.

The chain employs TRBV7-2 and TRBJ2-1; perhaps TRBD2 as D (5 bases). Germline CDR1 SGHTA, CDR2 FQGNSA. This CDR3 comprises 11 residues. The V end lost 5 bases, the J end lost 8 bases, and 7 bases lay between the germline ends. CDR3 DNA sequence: TGTGCCAGCAGCCCGGGATATGAGCAGTTCTTC. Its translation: CASSPGYEQFF. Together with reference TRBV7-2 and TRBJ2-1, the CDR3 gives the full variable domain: GAGVSQSPSNKVTEKGKDVELRCDPISGHTALYWYRQSLGQGLEFLIYFQGNSAPDKSGLPSDRFSAERTGGSVSTLTIQRTQQEDSAVYLCASSPGYEQFFGPGTRLTVL.

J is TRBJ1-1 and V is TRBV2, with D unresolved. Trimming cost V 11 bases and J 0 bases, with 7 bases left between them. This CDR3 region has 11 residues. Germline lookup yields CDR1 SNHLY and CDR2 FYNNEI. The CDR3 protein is CAGQMNTEAFF. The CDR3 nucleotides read TGTGCCGGCCAAATGAACACTGAAGCTTTCTTT.

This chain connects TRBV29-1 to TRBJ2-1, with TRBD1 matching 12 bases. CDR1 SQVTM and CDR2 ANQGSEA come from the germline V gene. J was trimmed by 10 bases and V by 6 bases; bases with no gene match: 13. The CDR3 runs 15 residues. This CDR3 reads CSVGSGTGGIKEQFF. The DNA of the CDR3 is TGCAGCGTAGGATCCGGGACAGGGGGCATCAAGGAGCAGTTCTTC.

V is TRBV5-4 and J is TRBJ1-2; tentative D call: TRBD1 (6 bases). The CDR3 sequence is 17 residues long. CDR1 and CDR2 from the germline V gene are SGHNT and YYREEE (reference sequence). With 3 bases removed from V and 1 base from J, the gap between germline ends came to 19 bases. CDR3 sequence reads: CASSSPQDSQFNYGYTF. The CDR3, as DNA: TGTGCCAGCAGCTCTCCACAGGACAGTCAGTTTAACTATGGCTACACCTTC. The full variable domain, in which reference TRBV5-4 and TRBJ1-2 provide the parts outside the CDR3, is ETGVTQSPTHLIKTRGQQVTLRCSSQSGHNTVSWYQQALGQGPQFIFQYYREEENGRGNFPPRFSGLQFPNYSSELNVNALELDDSALYLCASSSPQDSQFNYGYTFGSGTRLTVV.

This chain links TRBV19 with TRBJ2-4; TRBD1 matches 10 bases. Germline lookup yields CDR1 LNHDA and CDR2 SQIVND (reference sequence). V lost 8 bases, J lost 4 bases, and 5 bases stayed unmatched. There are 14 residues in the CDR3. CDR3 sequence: CASLTGGLKNIQYF. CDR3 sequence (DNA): TGTGCCAGTTTGACAGGGGGCTTAAAAAACATTCAGTACTTC. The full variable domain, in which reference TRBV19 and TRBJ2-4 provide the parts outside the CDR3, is DGGITQSPKYLFRKEGQNVTLSCEQNLNHDAMYWYRQDPGQGLRLIYYSQIVNDFQKGDIAEGYSVSREKKESFPLTVTSAQKNPTAFYLCASLTGGLKNIQYFGAGTRLSVL.

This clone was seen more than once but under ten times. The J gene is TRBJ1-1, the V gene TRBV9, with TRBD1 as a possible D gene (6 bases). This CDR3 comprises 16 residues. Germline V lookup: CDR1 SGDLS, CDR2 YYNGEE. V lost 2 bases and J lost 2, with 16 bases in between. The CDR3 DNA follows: TGTGCCAGCAGCGTTATCAGGGGCGCGACCAACACTGAAGCTTTCTTT. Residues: CASSVIRGATNTEAFF. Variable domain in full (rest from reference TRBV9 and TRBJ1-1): DSGVTQTPKHLITATGQRVTLRCSPRSGDLSVYWYQQSLDQGLQFLIQYYNGEERAKGNILERFSAQQFPDLHSELNLSSLELGDSALYFCASSVIRGATNTEAFFGQGTRLTVV.

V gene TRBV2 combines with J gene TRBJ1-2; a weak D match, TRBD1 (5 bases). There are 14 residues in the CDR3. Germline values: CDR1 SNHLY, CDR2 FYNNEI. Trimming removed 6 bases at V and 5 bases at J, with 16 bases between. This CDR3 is CASSADSLAYGYTF. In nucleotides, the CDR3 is TGTGCCAGCAGCGCCGACAGCCTCGCATATGGCTACACCTTC.

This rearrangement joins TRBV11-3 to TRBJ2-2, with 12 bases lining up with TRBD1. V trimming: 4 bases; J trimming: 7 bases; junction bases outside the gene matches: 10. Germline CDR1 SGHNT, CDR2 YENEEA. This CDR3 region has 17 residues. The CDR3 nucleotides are TGTGCCAGCAGCTCGGGACAGGGGGCTATTCAGGTCGGGGAGCTGTTTTTT. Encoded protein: CASSSGQGAIQVGELFF. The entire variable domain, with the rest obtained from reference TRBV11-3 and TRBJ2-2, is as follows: EAGVVQSPRYKIIEKKQPVAFWCNPISGHNTLYWYLQNLGQGPELLIRYENEEAVDDSQLPKDRFSAERLKGVDSTLKIQPAELGDSAVYLCASSSGQGAIQVGELFFGEGSRLTVL.

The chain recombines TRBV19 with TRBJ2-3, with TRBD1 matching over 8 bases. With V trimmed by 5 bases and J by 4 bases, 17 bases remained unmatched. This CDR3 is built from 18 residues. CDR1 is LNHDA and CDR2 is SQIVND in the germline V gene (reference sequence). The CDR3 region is CASSPHRGMGGISDTQYF. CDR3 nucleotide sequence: TGTGCCAGTAGTCCCCACAGGGGGATGGGTGGGATTTCAGATACGCAGTATTTT.

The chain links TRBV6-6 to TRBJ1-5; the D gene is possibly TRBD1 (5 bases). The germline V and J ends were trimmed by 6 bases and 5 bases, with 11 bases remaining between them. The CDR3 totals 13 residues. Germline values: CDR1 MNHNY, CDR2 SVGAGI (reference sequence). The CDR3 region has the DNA TGTGCCAGCAGGGGGGGGGTCTATCAGCCCCAGCATTTT. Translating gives CASRGGVYQPQHF.

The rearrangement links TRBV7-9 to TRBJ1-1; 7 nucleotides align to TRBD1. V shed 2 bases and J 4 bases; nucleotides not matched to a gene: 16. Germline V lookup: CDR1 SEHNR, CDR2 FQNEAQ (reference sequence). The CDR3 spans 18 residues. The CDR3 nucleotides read TGTGCCAGCAGCTTAATCCTCAAACTGGGACAGCAGGTCACTGAAGCTTTCTTT. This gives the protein CASSLILKLGQQVTEAFF.

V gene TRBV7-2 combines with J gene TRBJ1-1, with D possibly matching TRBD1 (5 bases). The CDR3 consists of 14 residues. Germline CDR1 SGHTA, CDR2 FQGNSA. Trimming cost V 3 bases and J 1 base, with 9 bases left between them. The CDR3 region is CASSFQDTNTEAFF. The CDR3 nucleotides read TGTGCCAGCAGCTTCCAGGACACGAACACTGAAGCTTTCTTT.

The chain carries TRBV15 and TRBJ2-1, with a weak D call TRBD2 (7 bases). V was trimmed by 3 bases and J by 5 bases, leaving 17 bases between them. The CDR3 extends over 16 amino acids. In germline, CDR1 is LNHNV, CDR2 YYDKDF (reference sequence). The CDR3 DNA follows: TGTGCCACCAGCAGGCCCGGGGAGGGGGAACACAATGAGCAGTTCTTC. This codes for CATSRPGEGEHNEQFF.

CDR3 nucleotides: TGTGCCAGTCAACCTCGTGCGGGTACTGGCTACACCTTC. Translating gives CASQPRAGTGYTF. The V gene is TRBV19, the J gene TRBJ1-2; D gene uncertain. This CDR3 contains 13 residues. With 8 bases removed from V and 7 bases from J, the gap between germline ends came to 17 bases. CDR1 and CDR2 (germline): LNHDA, SQIVND (reference sequence).

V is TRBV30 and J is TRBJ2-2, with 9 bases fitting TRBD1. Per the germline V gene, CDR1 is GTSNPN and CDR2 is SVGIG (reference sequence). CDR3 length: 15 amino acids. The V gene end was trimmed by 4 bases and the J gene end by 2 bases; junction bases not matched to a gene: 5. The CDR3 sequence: CAWKGGQGNTGELFF. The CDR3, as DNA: TGTGCCTGGAAAGGGGGACAGGGTAACACCGGGGAGCTGTTTTTT.

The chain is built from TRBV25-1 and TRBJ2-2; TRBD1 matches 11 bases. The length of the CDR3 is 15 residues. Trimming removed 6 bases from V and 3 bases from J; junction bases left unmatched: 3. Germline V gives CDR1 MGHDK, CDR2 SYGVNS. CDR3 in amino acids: CASRGQGGDTGELFF. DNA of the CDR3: TGTGCCAGCAGGGGACAGGGGGGGGACACCGGGGAGCTGTTTTTT.

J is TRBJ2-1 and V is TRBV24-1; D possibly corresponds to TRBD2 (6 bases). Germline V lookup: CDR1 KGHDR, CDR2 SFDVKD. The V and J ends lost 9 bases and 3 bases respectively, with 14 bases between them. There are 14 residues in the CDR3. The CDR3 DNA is TGTGCCACCGGGAGGAGGAGACACTACAATGAGCAGTTCTTC. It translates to CATGRRRHYNEQFF.